Given below is one T cell receptor (beta chain) in context. Its antigen remains unidentified. The second PCR ran roughly 6 to 11 cycles with a sample-barcoded 5' primer and J-beta primers. TCRdb analysed the 5' RACE reads with MiXCR anew, one entry per CDR3 protein. The data show 1.5 million to 2 million distinct CDR3 sequences, approximately 40% seen once. This record comes from a study of blood T cells in healthy people across ages. Notes on the study in general: While age rose, TCR beta diversity per million T cells dropped in a roughly linear way. Unsorted PBMC input precluded a conclusive naive versus antigen-experienced comparison.

With 0 bases clipped from V and 10 bases from J, the junction kept 14 bases outside the gene matches. Germline V gene data show CDR1 as SGHRS and CDR2 as YFSETQ. There are 18 residues in the CDR3. The sequencing input was blood. The chain uses TRBV5-1 and TRBJ2-1, with 12 bases identical to TRBD2. This clonotype originated in a human donor in good health. This CDR3 is CASSLASGGASAIKEQFF. The CDR3 DNA reads TGCGCCAGCAGCTTGGCTAGCGGGGGGGCATCGGCAATAAAAGAGCAGTTCTTC.